These 27 T cell receptor beta chains were all obtained from the same sample, sequenced in a study of T cell repertoires in MIS-A myocarditis. TCRdb keeps only in-frame clones here, not all; method: immunoSEQ multiplex PCR. The sample shows over 9,000 clones, roughly 84% of them seen only once. Sequencing input: right ventricle heart tissue obtained at autopsy. The receptor set was obtained from a young man with fulminant myocarditis from multisystem inflammatory syndrome in adults (MIS-A) after COVID-19.

This clone is termed medium-sized. V gene TRBV4-2 combines with J gene TRBJ1-5; D unresolved. The CDR3 is 13 residues long. Trimming cost V 0 bases and J 7 bases, with 7 bases left between them. Germline assignment: CDR1 LGHNA and CDR2 YNFKEQ. The DNA of the CDR3 is TGTGCCAGCAGCCAAGATATGTTGCAGCCCCAGCATTTT. It codes for CASSQDMLQPQHF.

The chain uses TRBV7-2 and TRBJ1-5; TRBD1 matches at 10 bases. Germline assignment: CDR1 SGHTA and CDR2 FQGNSA. The V segment lost 1 base and the J segment 4 bases; nucleotides outside the gene matches: 10. CDR3 length: 18 residues. This chain's CDR3 is CASSLGLMGQGSNQPQHF. The CDR3 DNA is TGTGCCAGCAGCTTAGGCCTTATGGGACAGGGGAGTAATCAGCCCCAGCATTTT.

The count of this clone is one. The chain uses TRBV11-2 and TRBJ2-3; no clear D. The V gene lost 2 bases and the J gene lost 6 bases, with 12 bases spanning the gap. The CDR3 runs 14 residues. CDR1 is SGHAT, CDR2 FQNNGV, per germline. The CDR3 loop reads CASSLRALGDTQYF. In nucleotides, the CDR3 is TGTGCCAGCAGCTTAAGAGCCCTCGGGGATACGCAGTATTTT.

CDR3 sequence: CASSRREPNTGELFF. The CDR3 DNA reads TGTGCCAGCAGCCGGAGAGAACCGAACACCGGGGAGCTGTTTTTT. The chain recombines TRBV6-2 or TRBV6-3 with TRBJ2-2; D call uncertain. Looked up from germline, CDR1 is MNHEY and CDR2 is SVGEGT. V lost 6 bases and J 0 bases, leaving 11 bases between the germline ends. This CDR3 is 15 amino acids long.

The chain carries TRBV30 and TRBJ2-2; 7 bases line up with TRBD2. Germline assignment: CDR1 GTSNPN and CDR2 SVGIG (reference sequence). V gave up 5 bases and J gave up 7 bases; unmatched junction bases: 7. The CDR3 has 13 residues. Written as DNA, the CDR3 is TGTGCCTGGTGGGACTACCCCAGCGGGGAGCTGTTTTTT. Its protein is CAWWDYPSGELFF.

The chain combines TRBV29-1 with TRBJ1-2; D might be TRBD1 (6 bases). The CDR3 consists of 14 residues. Germline CDR1 is SQVTM and CDR2 is ANQGSEA. V was shortened by 7 bases and J by 6 bases, with 21 bases between the two germline ends. As DNA, the CDR3 is TGCAGCGCAGCCCGGGACACAGGGATCCATGGCTACACCTTC. Translating it yields CSAARDTGIHGYTF.

The genes are TRBV5-6 and TRBJ2-7; D is perhaps TRBD2 (6 bases). CDR1 SGHDT and CDR2 YYEEEE come from the germline V gene. V was trimmed by 2 bases and J by 5 bases, leaving 14 bases between them. This CDR3 is 14 amino acids long. CDR3 residues: CASSFGGSIHEQYF. In DNA, the CDR3 is TGTGCCAGCAGCTTCGGAGGGAGTATCCACGAGCAGTACTTC.

The rearrangement uses TRBV5-5 and TRBJ1-5; D is perhaps TRBD1 (5 bases). CDR1 SGHKS and CDR2 YYEKEE come from the germline V gene (reference sequence). The CDR3 has 16 residues. Between the trimmed V and J ends, which lost 0 bases and 2 bases, there was a span of 12 bases. The chain's CDR3 is CASSLGWDEGNQPQHF. The CDR3 DNA reads as TGTGCCAGCAGCTTGGGCTGGGACGAAGGCAATCAGCCCCAGCATTTT.

V usage is TRBV5-8 and J usage is TRBJ2-2, with D perhaps assigned TRBD1 or TRBD2 (6 bases each). Trimming took 4 bases from V and 5 from J, leaving 12 bases between them. This CDR3 has 14 amino acids. CDR1 is SGHTS and CDR2 is YDEGEE in the germline V gene. CDR3 in DNA: TGTGCCAGCAGCAGGGGGGTAGGAACCGGGGAGCTGTTTTTT. Translating gives CASSRGVGTGELFF.

This clone occurred once. This sequence joins TRBV10-2 and TRBJ1-1; 12 bases are a match to TRBD1. The trim removed 3 bases at V and 4 bases at J, leaving 6 bases unmatched. The CDR3 extends over 16 amino acids. Germline lookup yields CDR1 WSHSY and CDR2 SAAADI. CDR3 nucleotides: TGCGCCAGCAGTGATGGGACAGGGGGCTTGGCCACTGAAGCTTTCTTT. This sequence encodes CASSDGTGGLATEAFF.

This chain links TRBV18 with TRBJ1-1; possibly TRBD1 for D (6 bases). Germline assignment: CDR1 KGHSH and CDR2 LQKENI. Trimming stripped 4 bases from V and 7 bases from J, with 13 bases between. The length of the CDR3 is 13 residues. For the CDR3, the DNA is TGTGCCAGCTCACGAATGGGACACCTTGAAGCTTTCTTT. Protein sequence: CASSRMGHLEAFF. Full variable domain (outside the CDR3, taken from reference TRBV18 and TRBJ1-1): NAGVMQNPRHLVRRRGQEARLRCSPMKGHSHVYWYRQLPEEGLKFMVYLQKENIIDESGMPKERFSAEFPKEGPSILRIQQVVRGDSAAYFCASSRMGHLEAFFGQGTRLTVV.

This clone was counted only a few times. The rearrangement links TRBV5-1 to TRBJ2-7; no definite D call. Per germline, CDR1 SGHRS and CDR2 YFSETQ. Trimming removed 5 bases at V and 2 bases at J, with 11 bases between. The CDR3 extends over 13 amino acids. The CDR3 nucleotides are TGCGCCAGCAGTTCCGACGGAGCCTACGAGCAGTACTTC. This encodes CASSSDGAYEQYF.

In its sample, this clone was seen once. V usage is TRBV12-3 or TRBV12-4 and J usage is TRBJ2-3, with D unresolved. Trimming removed 4 bases from V and 6 bases from J, with 8 bases in between. This CDR3 has 12 residues. DNA for the CDR3: TGTGCCAGCAGTTATTATGGGGATACGCAGTATTTT. As protein: CASSYYGDTQYF.

This clone was counted a single time. The V call is TRBV7-9, the J call TRBJ1-1; D not certain. The CDR3 is 13 amino acids. Germline CDR1 SEHNR, CDR2 FQNEAQ (reference sequence). Trimming took off 5 bases at V and 4 bases at J, with 11 bases between the two ends. The CDR3 spells CASSPPTVTEAFF. DNA of the CDR3: TGTGCCAGCAGCCCCCCAACGGTCACTGAAGCTTTCTTT.

The rearrangement joins TRBV28 to TRBJ1-3; 10 bases map to TRBD1. Germline V gene lookup returns CDR1 MDHEN and CDR2 SYDVKM. This CDR3 is built from 17 residues. V trimming: 6 bases; J trimming: 0 bases; junction bases outside the gene matches: 8. DNA for the CDR3: TGTGCCAGCAGGCCTAGACAGGGGGCCCTCTCTGGAAACACCATATATTTT. It specifies CASRPRQGALSGNTIYF.

The rearrangement uses TRBV19 and TRBJ1-4; tentatively, D is TRBD1 (5 bases). This CDR3 is built from 17 residues. V lost 7 bases and J lost 0, with 18 bases in between. Germline assignment: CDR1 LNHDA and CDR2 SQIVND (reference sequence). The CDR3 DNA follows: TGTGCCAGTAAGATGGGACGGTCCCATGCAACTAATGAAAAACTGTTTTTT. It yields the protein CASKMGRSHATNEKLFF.

Only a few counts were recorded for this clone. The chain combines TRBV5-8 with TRBJ1-4, with 8 bases that match TRBD1. The CDR3 runs to 14 residues. Germline CDR1 reads SGHTS; CDR2 reads YDEGEE. Trimming cost V 0 bases and J 7 bases; bases outside gene matches: 2. The CDR3: CASSLGQGSEKLFF. CDR3 coding DNA: TGTGCCAGCAGCTTGGGACAGGGGTCTGAAAAACTGTTTTTT.

The rearrangement joins TRBV10-3 to TRBJ1-1; 7 bases are a match to TRBD1. Unmatched junction bases numbered 3, after V lost 0 bases and J lost 5 bases. This CDR3 is 14 amino acids long. Germline CDR1 reads ENHRY; CDR2 reads SYGVKD. The CDR3 DNA follows: TGTGCCATCAGTGAGTCGAAGGGACAGACTGAAGCTTTCTTT. Protein sequence: CAISESKGQTEAFF.

V is TRBV19 and J is TRBJ2-1, with 9 bases identical to TRBD1. The CDR3 length is 15 residues. Germline CDR1 LNHDA, CDR2 SQIVND (reference sequence). V shed 5 bases and J 5 bases; nucleotides not matched to a gene: 7. The CDR3 region is CASSSGQGRDNEQFF. CDR3 in DNA: TGTGCCAGTAGTTCGGGACAGGGAAGGGACAATGAGCAGTTCTTC.

The V call is TRBV6-5, the J call TRBJ1-5; a possible D gene is TRBD1 (6 bases). V was shortened by 4 bases and J by 1 base, with 11 bases between the two germline ends. Germline CDR1 MNHEY, CDR2 SVGAGI. The CDR3 consists of 15 residues. The CDR3 DNA reads TGTGCCAGCAGTTTAAGTGGGGGCAGCAATCAGCCCCAGCATTTT. It specifies CASSLSGGSNQPQHF.

The rearrangement uses TRBV4-3 and TRBJ2-3, with D maybe TRBD2 (6 bases). Between the trimmed V and J ends, which lost 0 bases and 6 bases, there was a span of 22 bases. Germline lookup yields CDR1 LGHNA and CDR2 YSLEER. The CDR3 is 18 amino acids. The CDR3 is CASSQDLPRSGIPDTQYF. In DNA form, the CDR3 reads TGCGCCAGCAGCCAAGATCTGCCTCGTAGCGGAATTCCGGATACGCAGTATTTT.

This rearrangement joins TRBV4-3 to TRBJ1-6; 8 bases fit TRBD1. The V segment lost 4 bases and the J segment 4 bases; nucleotides outside the gene matches: 9. The CDR3 contains 17 residues. Germline CDR1 reads LGHNA; CDR2 reads YSLEER. The CDR3 region has the DNA TGCGCCAGCAGCCCCCAGACAGGGGCGGCTTATAATTCACCCCTCCACTTT. This codes for CASSPQTGAAYNSPLHF.

V gene TRBV30 combines with J gene TRBJ1-5; no clear D gene. This CDR3 is built from 13 residues. Per germline, CDR1 GTSNPN and CDR2 SVGIG (reference sequence). V lost 2 bases to trimming and J lost 4 bases, with 9 bases between them. CDR3 region: CAWSFGENQPQHF. The CDR3 DNA reads TGTGCCTGGAGTTTCGGGGAAAATCAGCCCCAGCATTTT.

This chain joins TRBV5-5 and TRBJ1-2; TRBD1 matches at 8 bases. This CDR3 is built from 16 residues. Trimming at V came to 3 bases and at J to 8 bases, leaving 15 bases not matched to a gene. Germline CDR1 is SGHKS and CDR2 is YYEKEE (reference sequence). CDR3 sequence: CASSWNWAGGNRGYTF. The CDR3 region has the DNA TGTGCCAGCAGCTGGAACTGGGCAGGGGGCAATCGAGGCTACACCTTC.

The chain links TRBV6-2 or TRBV6-3 to TRBJ2-7; D is unclear. Germline loops: CDR1 MNHEY, CDR2 SVGEGT. The CDR3 has 12 residues. The ends were cut back, 5 bases at V and 3 bases at J, with 8 bases in the middle. CDR3 sequence (DNA): TGTGCCAGCAGTCGCCTCTTCTACGAGCAGTACTTC. Translating it yields CASSRLFYEQYF.

V and J are TRBV18 and TRBJ1-6, with D uncertain. In germline, CDR1 is KGHSH, CDR2 LQKENI. The CDR3 is 17 residues long. V lost 6 bases to trimming and J lost 2 bases, with 17 bases between them. The CDR3 bases are TGTGCCAGCTCCCGGGGTCGGGGAGGCGCCTATAATTCACCCCTCCACTTT. Translation gives CASSRGRGGAYNSPLHF.

The V call is TRBV5-5, the J call TRBJ1-1; D is unclear. Looked up from germline, CDR1 is SGHKS and CDR2 is YYEKEE (reference sequence). This CDR3 is 13 amino acids long. With 2 bases removed from V and 7 bases from J, the gap between germline ends came to 12 bases. This chain's CDR3 is CASSLAGTYEAFF. CDR3 coding DNA: TGTGCCAGCAGCTTAGCAGGAACATATGAAGCTTTCTTT.